A selection of T cell receptor beta chains follows, all from one sample in a study of blood T cell repertoires in COVID-19. Produced via immunoSEQ multiplex PCR; TCRdb's table is partial and in-frame only. The sample contains approximately 100,000 clones, 70% to 90% of which appear only once. The sequenced material came from PBMCs or T cells enriched from blood (not recorded which). Source of these receptors: a woman aged 45-60 years who had recovered from COVID-19. Each CDR3 is given with its conserved first and last residue. D genes are given only for firm matches. Clone size, where shown, is once, few, many, or a class for clones that have expanded.

v_call	d_call	clone_size	j_call	cdr3_nt	cdr3_aa
TRBV7-2	NA	NA	TRBJ1-1	TGTGCCAGCAGCTTAGGACGCGGGAACACTGAAGCTTTCTTT	CASSLGRGNTEAFF
TRBV28	TRBD1	NA	TRBJ2-3	TGTGCCAGCAGTCGGGACAGGGGAGATACGCAGTATTTT	CASSRDRGDTQYF
TRBV9	NA	NA	TRBJ2-7	TGTGCCAGCAGCGTAGCTATTTTCGGGGACTACGAGCAGTACTTC	CASSVAIFGDYEQYF
TRBV18	NA	NA	TRBJ1-5	TGTGCCAGCTCACCAGGGCTTAATCAGCCCCAGCATTTT	CASSPGLNQPQHF
TRBV28	NA	NA	TRBJ2-7	TGTGCCAGCAGTTTGGCCGATTACGAGCAGTACTTC	CASSLADYEQYF
TRBV5-1	NA	once	TRBJ1-2	TGCGCCAGCAGCACCCGGACAGTTTTTGCTAACTATGGCTACACCTTC	CASSTRTVFANYGYTF
TRBV5-1	NA	NA	TRBJ2-7	TGCGCCAGCAGCCCGGACATTAGCTCCTACGAGCAGTACTTC	CASSPDISSYEQYF
TRBV30	TRBD1	NA	TRBJ2-2	TGTGCCTGGAATCCGGGACAGGGACGGGAGCTGTTTTTT	CAWNPGQGRELFF
TRBV5-6	NA	NA	TRBJ1-2	TGTGCCAGCAGCTTGAACAGGGCAAACTATGGCTACACCTTC	CASSLNRANYGYTF
TRBV28	NA	NA	TRBJ1-2	TGTGCCAGCAGTTTAGACGACGGGGTCTATGGCTACACCTTC	CASSLDDGVYGYTF
TRBV3-1/TRBV3-2	TRBD2	NA	TRBJ2-2	TGTGCCAGCAGCCAGCGGACTAGTTTAACCGGGGAGCTGTTTTTT	CASSQRTSLTGELFF
TRBV19	NA	NA	TRBJ1-3	TGTGCCAGTAGGGAGACGGCGAGCTCTGGAAACACCATATATTTT	CASRETASSGNTIYF
TRBV9	NA	NA	TRBJ2-1	TGTGCCAGCAGCGCCCTCATCTCAGGTTCCTACAATGAGCAGTTCTTC	CASSALISGSYNEQFF
TRBV9	TRBD2	NA	TRBJ2-1	TGTGCCAGCAGTCTTAGCGGGGGGGCTTCAAATGAGCAGTTCTTC	CASSLSGGASNEQFF
TRBV19	NA	NA	TRBJ1-1	TGTGCCAGTACCCTCAGGAACACTGAAGCTTTCTTT	CASTLRNTEAFF
TRBV28	NA	NA	TRBJ2-7	TGTGCCAGCAGTACTAGGGACATGGCCCTCGGGTGGAACGAGCAGTACTTC	CASSTRDMALGWNEQYF
TRBV21-1	NA	NA	TRBJ2-7	TGTGCCAGCAGCAAAGCCTCTACAGCGGGGGGCCCCCCCACCCACGAGCAGTACTTC	CASSKASTAGGPPTHEQYF
TRBV11-2	TRBD2	NA	TRBJ2-1	TGTGCCAGCAGCCCCCGGATAGCGGGAGACAATGAGCAGTTCTTC	CASSPRIAGDNEQFF
TRBV18	TRBD1	NA	TRBJ2-3	TGTGCCAGCTCACCACTTGGGACAGGGGGCGAAGATACGCAGTATTTT	CASSPLGTGGEDTQYF
TRBV14	NA	NA	TRBJ2-1	TGTGCCAGCAGCCAAGGAGGCTGGCGACCTACCGACCTCAGCTCCTACAATGAGCAGTTCTTC	CASSQGGWRPTDLSSYNEQFF